This TCR beta chain was sequenced for a study of blood T cells in healthy people across ages. A second roughly 7 to 12 cycle PCR used barcoded and J-beta primers. Each CDR3 protein is one row after TCRdb ran MiXCR on the 5' RACE reads. Here the sample spans 800,000 to 950,000 distinct CDR3 sequences, under 35% being singletons. Many counts were recorded for this clonotype. The antigen remains unidentified. This CDR3 spans 15 amino acids. V lost 5 bases to trimming and J lost 0 bases, with 13 bases between them. Findings and caveats of the study: Conclusively comparing naive with antigen-experienced cells was impossible with unsorted PBMCs.

These sequences were also reported in another study, on T cells of mothers and their children. That publication notes: The donor cohort consisted of a few healthy Caucasian mothers and their six children.

This TCR was recovered from a woman aged 35 to 49 in good health. V and J are TRBV12-3 or TRBV12-4 and TRBJ1-2; no firm D call. Input material: blood. The chain's CDR3 is CASSPQIGANYGYTF. In nucleotides, the CDR3 is TGTGCCAGCAGTCCCCAGATTGGCGCTAACTATGGCTACACCTTC.